This is a list of T cell receptor beta chains from one sample in a study of CD8+CD57+ T cells in acquired aplastic anemia. Each CDR3 protein gets one entry after TCRdb re-called the reads with MiXCR. The sample shows over 250,000 distinct CDR3 sequences, around three fifths of them seen only once. The specimen sequenced was sorted CD4+, CD8+, or CD8+CD57+ T cells (not recorded which) from PBMCs. These receptors originate from a human donor with aplastic anemia. The CDR3 runs from the conserved cysteine through the conserved F or W. The D gene is left open where the match is weak. Clone size appears in some rows only: once, few, many, or a class for an expanded clone.

J | size | V | D | DNA | CDR3
TRBJ2-7 | - | TRBV24-1 | - | TGTGCCACCAGTGAAACGGCAGGGGCTAGACCCTACGAGCAGTACTTC | CATSETAGARPYEQYF
TRBJ2-7 | - | TRBV12-3/TRBV12-4 | TRBD1 | TGTGCCAGCAGCTCCGAGACAGGGGGCTTCTCCGAGCAGTACTTC | CASSSETGGFSEQYF
TRBJ1-1 | - | TRBV29-1 | - | TGCAGCGTATGGGACACGAACACTGAAGCTTTCTTT | CSVWDTNTEAFF
TRBJ2-7 | - | TRBV7-2 | - | TGTGCCAGTTGGGACTTCGAGTACGAGCAGTACTTC | CASWDFEYEQYF
TRBJ1-1 | few | TRBV7-6 | TRBD1 | TGTGCCAGCAGCGACAGGGTCCCTGAAGCTTTCTTT | CASSDRVPEAFF
TRBJ2-7 | once | TRBV10-2 | - | TGCGCCAGCACAGTGTACTTGAGGGCCGAGCAGTACTTC | CASTVYLRAEQYF
TRBJ1-1 | many | TRBV5-8 | TRBD1 | TGTGCCAGCAGCAGCATGGACAGGGCAAGCACTGAAGCTTTCTTT | CASSSMDRASTEAFF
TRBJ2-7 | few | TRBV14 | - | TGTGCCAGCAGCCAAGGTAGGGGAGAGTCGGACGAGCAGTACTTC | CASSQGRGESDEQYF
TRBJ2-1 | - | TRBV12-3/TRBV12-4 | - | TGTGCCAGCAGTTTAGCTAGGCAGTTCTTC | CASSLARQFF
TRBJ1-1 | - | TRBV29-1 | - | TGCAGCGCACGTCCCGGGACTGAAGCTTTCTTT | CSARPGTEAFF
TRBJ2-1 | many | TRBV5-4 | TRBD2 | TGTGCCAGCAGCTTGCGTAGCGGGGGGTGGGACAATGAGCAGTTCTTC | CASSLRSGGWDNEQFF
TRBJ1-6 | many | TRBV19 | - | TGTGCCAGTAGTCAGGGGAGACATTCACCCCTCCACTTT | CASSQGRHSPLHF
TRBJ1-2 | - | TRBV29-1 | - | TGCAGCGTTGAAGATCCAGGGGCGAACTATGGCTACACCTTC | CSVEDPGANYGYTF
TRBJ2-7 | - | TRBV12-3/TRBV12-4 | - | TGTGCCAGCAGCAATTGGGGGTTGAGCTCCTACGAGCAGTACTTC | CASSNWGLSSYEQYF
TRBJ2-7 | many | TRBV19 | TRBD1 | TGTGCCAGTACGGACAGGGGGCTTTTCCAGTACTTC | CASTDRGLFQYF
TRBJ1-3 | - | TRBV7-2 | - | TGTGCCAGCAGCTTAGGGCCAGGGCGATCTGGAAACACCATATATTTT | CASSLGPGRSGNTIYF
TRBJ2-1 | many | TRBV9 | TRBD2 | TGTGCCAGCAGCCCACGACTGTTAGCGGGGAGGGGCTACAATGAGCAGTTCTTC | CASSPRLLAGRGYNEQFF
TRBJ2-7 | - | TRBV5-5 | TRBD1 | TGTGCCAGCAGCCGACAGGGGAGCCACGAGCAGTACTTC | CASSRQGSHEQYF
TRBJ1-1 | - | TRBV20-1 | - | TGCAGTGCTAGAGATCCCCCCGTTAGCGGGACGCGGGGCACTGAAGCTTTCTTT | CSARDPPVSGTRGTEAFF
TRBJ1-6 | - | TRBV7-9 | - | TGTGCCAGCAGCCCCGACGGCCGGTTCGGTTCACCCCTCCACTTT | CASSPDGRFGSPLHF
TRBJ2-7 | few | TRBV9 | - | TGTGCCAGCAGCGTAGGGGGGGGCCGGGGCGAGCAGTACTTC | CASSVGGGRGEQYF
TRBJ2-3 | many | TRBV11-2 | TRBD2 | TGTGCCAGCAGCTTAGATATAAGCGGGGGGAGCACAGATACGCAGTATTTT | CASSLDISGGSTDTQYF
TRBJ2-1 | - | TRBV19 | TRBD2 | TGTGCCAGTGCTGCGACCTCTCTAGCGGGGGTTTACAATGAGCAGTTCTTC | CASAATSLAGVYNEQFF
TRBJ1-2 | many | TRBV10-2 | - | TGCGCCAGCAGTCCATTTGAAAACTATGGCTACACCTTC | CASSPFENYGYTF
TRBJ2-5 | once | TRBV15 | - | TGTGCCACCAGCCGAGAAACGGGCTCCAGGGGCAATCAGCCCCAGTACTTC | CATSRETGSRGNQPQYF
TRBJ2-7 | - | TRBV12-3/TRBV12-4 | TRBD1 | TGTGCCAGCAGTGGTCAGGGGGCTAGTACCTACGAGCAGTACTTC | CASSGQGASTYEQYF
TRBJ1-1 | - | TRBV7-2 | - | TGTGCCAGCAGCTTACTACAGGGAACCAGTGAAGCTTTCTTT | CASSLLQGTSEAFF
TRBJ1-4 | - | TRBV10-3 | - | TGTGCCATCAGTCCGGGAAAACTGTTTTTT | CAISPGKLFF
TRBJ2-5 | many | TRBV5-1 | TRBD1 | TGCGCCAGCAGACAAGGAAGGGGGCAGGAGACCCAGTACTTC | CASRQGRGQETQYF
TRBJ2-3 | many | TRBV3-1 | - | TGTGCCAGCAGCCACATGACTGGGCTAGGAGGGCCGAGCACAGATACGCAGTATTTT | CASSHMTGLGGPSTDTQYF
TRBJ2-7 | many | TRBV20-1 | TRBD1 | TGCAGTGCTAGTTCAGGACAGGGGACCTACGAGCAGTACTTC | CSASSGQGTYEQYF
TRBJ1-2 | - | TRBV5-4 | - | TGTGCCAGCAGCTTGAAGGGGGGCCTCTATGGCTACACCTTC | CASSLKGGLYGYTF
TRBJ2-3 | - | TRBV10-3 | TRBD2 | TGTGCCATCAGTAGACTAGCGGGGGGCACAGATACGCAGTATTTT | CAISRLAGGTDTQYF
TRBJ1-5 | - | TRBV20-1 | - | TGCAGTGCTAGTGCGGGGGGGAACGGTCAGCCCCAGCATTTT | CSASAGGNGQPQHF
TRBJ1-3 | few | TRBV2 | - | TGTGCCAGCAGTGTAGGGGAGAGGGCTACTGGAAACACCATATATTTT | CASSVGERATGNTIYF
TRBJ2-3 | few | TRBV14 | TRBD2 | TGTGCCAGCAGGAAATCGGGGGGGCGCACAGATACGCAGTATTTT | CASRKSGGRTDTQYF
TRBJ2-3 | - | TRBV5-1 | TRBD2 | TGCGCCAGCCGCCTTAGCGGGGGGGCCGAGACAGATACGCAGTATTTT | CASRLSGGAETDTQYF
TRBJ2-1 | few | TRBV29-1 | TRBD2 | TGCAGCGTTGAGCCCGGGACTAGCGGGATTGGAGAGCAGTTCTTC | CSVEPGTSGIGEQFF
TRBJ1-5 | many | TRBV20-1 | - | TGCAGTGCCCACTCGAGGGGCAGGGGCAATCAGCCCCAGCATTTT | CSAHSRGRGNQPQHF
TRBJ1-2 | many | TRBV6-6 | - | TGTGCCAGCAGTTATGGGAGTGGCTACACCTTC | CASSYGSGYTF
TRBJ2-3 | many | TRBV7-8 | - | TGTGCCAGCAGCCCCCCTACTTCCCGGCGGCCCACAGATACGCAGTATTTT | CASSPPTSRRPTDTQYF
TRBJ2-5 | - | TRBV7-9 | - | TGTGCCAGCAGCAATTCAGAGGTGCAAGAGACCCAGTACTTC | CASSNSEVQETQYF
TRBJ1-2 | many | TRBV6-6 | - | TGTGCCAGCGGATGGGGTGATGGCTACACCTTC | CASGWGDGYTF
TRBJ1-1 | many | TRBV7-2 | - | TGTGCCAGCAGCTTATTGGTCAGAGCAAACACTGAAGCTTTCTTT | CASSLLVRANTEAFF
TRBJ2-5 | - | TRBV20-1 | - | TGCAGTGCTAGAGAGGTGTACTTC | CSAREVYF
TRBJ1-1 | - | TRBV18 | - | TGTGCCAGCCCACCGACAGTTTCCACTGAAGCTTTCTTT | CASPPTVSTEAFF
TRBJ1-2 | - | TRBV19 | TRBD1 | TGTGCCAGTTCACCGGACAGGGGGCACTATGGCTACACCTTC | CASSPDRGHYGYTF
TRBJ2-1 | - | TRBV20-1 | - | TGCAGCCCTCTCCGAGGCGGTGAGCAGTTCTTC | CSPLRGGEQFF
TRBJ2-7 | - | TRBV2 | TRBD2 | TGTGCCAGCAGTGTGAGGCTAGCGGGGGGGCCGGGCTACGAGCAGTACTTC | CASSVRLAGGPGYEQYF
TRBJ2-5 | once | TRBV5-1 | TRBD2 | TGCGCCAGCAGCTTGGCCGAGTATAGCGGGGGACAAGAGACCCAGTACTTC | CASSLAEYSGGQETQYF
TRBJ1-5 | many | TRBV20-1 | - | TGCAGTGCTAGGGGAGTGGAAGGCAATCAGCCCCAGCATTTT | CSARGVEGNQPQHF